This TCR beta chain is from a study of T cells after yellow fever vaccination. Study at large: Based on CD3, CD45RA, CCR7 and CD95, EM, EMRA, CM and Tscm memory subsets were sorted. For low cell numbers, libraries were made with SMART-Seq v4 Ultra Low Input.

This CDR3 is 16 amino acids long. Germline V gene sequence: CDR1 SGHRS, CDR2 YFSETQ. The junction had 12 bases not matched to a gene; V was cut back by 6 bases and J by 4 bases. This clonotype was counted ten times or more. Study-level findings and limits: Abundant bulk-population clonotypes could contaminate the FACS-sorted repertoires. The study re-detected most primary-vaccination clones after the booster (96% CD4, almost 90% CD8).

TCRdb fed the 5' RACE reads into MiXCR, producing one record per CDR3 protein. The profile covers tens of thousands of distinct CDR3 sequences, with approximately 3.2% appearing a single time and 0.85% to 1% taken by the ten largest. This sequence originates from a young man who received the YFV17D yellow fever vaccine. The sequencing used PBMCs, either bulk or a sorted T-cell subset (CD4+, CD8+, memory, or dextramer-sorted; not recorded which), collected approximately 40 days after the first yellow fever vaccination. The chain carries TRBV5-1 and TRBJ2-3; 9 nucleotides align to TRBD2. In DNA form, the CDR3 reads TGCGCCAGCACCCCTGGGGGCGGGGGGGATGCAGATACGCAGTATTTT. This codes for CASTPGGGGDADTQYF.